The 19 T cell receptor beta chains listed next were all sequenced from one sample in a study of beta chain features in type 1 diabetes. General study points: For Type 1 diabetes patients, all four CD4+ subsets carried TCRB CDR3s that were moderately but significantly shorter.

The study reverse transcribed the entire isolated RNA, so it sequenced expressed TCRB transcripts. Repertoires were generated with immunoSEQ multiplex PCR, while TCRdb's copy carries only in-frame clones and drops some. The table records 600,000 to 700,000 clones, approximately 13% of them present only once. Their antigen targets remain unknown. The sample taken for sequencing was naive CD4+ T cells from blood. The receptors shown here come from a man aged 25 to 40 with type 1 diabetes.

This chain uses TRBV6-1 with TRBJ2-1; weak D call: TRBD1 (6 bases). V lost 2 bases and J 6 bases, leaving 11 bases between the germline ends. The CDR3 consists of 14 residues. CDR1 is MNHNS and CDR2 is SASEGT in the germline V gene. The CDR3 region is CASSEPGRGNEQFF. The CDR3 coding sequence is TGTGCCAGCAGTGAACCTGGCAGGGGCAATGAGCAGTTCTTC.

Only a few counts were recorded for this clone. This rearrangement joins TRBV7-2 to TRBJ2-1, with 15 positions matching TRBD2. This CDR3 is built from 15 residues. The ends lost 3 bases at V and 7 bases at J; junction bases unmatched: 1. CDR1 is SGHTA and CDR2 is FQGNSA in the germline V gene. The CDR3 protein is CASSLGLAGGNEQFF. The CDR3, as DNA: TGTGCCAGCAGCTTGGGACTAGCGGGGGGAAATGAGCAGTTCTTC.

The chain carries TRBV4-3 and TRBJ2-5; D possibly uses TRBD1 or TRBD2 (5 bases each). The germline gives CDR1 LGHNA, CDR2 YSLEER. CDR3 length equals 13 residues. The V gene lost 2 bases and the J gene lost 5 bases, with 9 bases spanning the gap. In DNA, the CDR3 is TGCGCCAGCAGCCAACAGGGCGGGGAGACCCAGTACTTC. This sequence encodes CASSQQGGETQYF.

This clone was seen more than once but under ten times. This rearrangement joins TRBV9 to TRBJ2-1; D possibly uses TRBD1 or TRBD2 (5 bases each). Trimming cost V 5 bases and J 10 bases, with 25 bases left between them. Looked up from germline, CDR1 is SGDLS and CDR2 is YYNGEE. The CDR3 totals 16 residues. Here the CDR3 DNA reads TGTGCCAGCAGTGGAACCGGGGCAGGCCCTTTTCAGGAGCAGTTCTTC. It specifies CASSGTGAGPFQEQFF.

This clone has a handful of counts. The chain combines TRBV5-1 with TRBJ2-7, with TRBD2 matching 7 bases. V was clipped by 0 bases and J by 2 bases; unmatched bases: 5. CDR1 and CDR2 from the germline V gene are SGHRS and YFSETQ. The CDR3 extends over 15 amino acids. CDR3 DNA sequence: TGCGCCAGCAGCTTGGTCGGGGGGAATCCCTACGAGCAGTACTTC. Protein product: CASSLVGGNPYEQYF.

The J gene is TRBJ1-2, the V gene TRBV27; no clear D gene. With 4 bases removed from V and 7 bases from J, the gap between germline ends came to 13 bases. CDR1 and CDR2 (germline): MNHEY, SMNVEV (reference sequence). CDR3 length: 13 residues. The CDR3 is CASSSTPVGGYTF. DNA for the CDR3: TGTGCCAGCAGTTCTACCCCAGTGGGTGGCTACACCTTC.

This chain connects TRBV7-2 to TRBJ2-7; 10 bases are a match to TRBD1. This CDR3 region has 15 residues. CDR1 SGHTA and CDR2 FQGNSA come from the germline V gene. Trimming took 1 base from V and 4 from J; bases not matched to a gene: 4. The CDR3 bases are TGTGCCAGCAGCTTAGGACAGGGGGCCCTTTACGAGCAGTACTTC. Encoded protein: CASSLGQGALYEQYF.

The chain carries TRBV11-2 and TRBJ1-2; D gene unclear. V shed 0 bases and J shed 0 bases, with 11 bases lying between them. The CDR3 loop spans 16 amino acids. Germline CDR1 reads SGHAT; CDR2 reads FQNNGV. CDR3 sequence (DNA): TGTGCCAGCAGCTTAGAGCCCAAGCCAGCTAACTATGGCTACACCTTC. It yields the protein CASSLEPKPANYGYTF.

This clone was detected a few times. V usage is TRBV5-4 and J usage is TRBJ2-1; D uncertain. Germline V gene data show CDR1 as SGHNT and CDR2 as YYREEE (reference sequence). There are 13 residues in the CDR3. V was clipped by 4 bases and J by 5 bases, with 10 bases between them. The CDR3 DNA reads TGTGCCAGCAGCCCACACCCGGACAATGAGCAGTTCTTC. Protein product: CASSPHPDNEQFF. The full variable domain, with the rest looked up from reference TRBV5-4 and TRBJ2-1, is ETGVTQSPTHLIKTRGQQVTLRCSSQSGHNTVSWYQQALGQGPQFIFQYYREEENGRGNFPPRFSGLQFPNYSSELNVNALELDDSALYLCASSPHPDNEQFFGPGTRLTVL.

The CDR3 spells CASSYSDIRGFNEQFF. Here the CDR3 DNA reads TGTGCCAGCAGTTACTCGGATATTCGGGGGTTCAATGAGCAGTTCTTC. The chain joins TRBV6-5 to TRBJ2-1, with D perhaps matching TRBD2 (6 bases). The CDR3 sequence is 16 residues long. Per germline, CDR1 MNHEY and CDR2 SVGAGI. V dropped 0 bases and J dropped 6 bases, with 15 bases sitting between them.

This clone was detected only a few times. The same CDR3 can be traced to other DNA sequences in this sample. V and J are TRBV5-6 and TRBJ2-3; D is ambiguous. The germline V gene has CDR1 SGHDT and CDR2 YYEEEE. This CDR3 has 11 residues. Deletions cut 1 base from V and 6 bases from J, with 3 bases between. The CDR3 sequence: CASSLRDTQYF. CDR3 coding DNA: TGTGCCAGCAGCTTGAGGGATACGCAGTATTTT. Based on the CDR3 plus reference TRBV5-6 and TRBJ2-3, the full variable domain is DAGVTQSPTHLIKTRGQQVTLRCSPKSGHDTVSWYQQALGQGPQFIFQYYEEEERQRGNFPDRFSGHQFPNYSSELNVNALLLGDSALYLCASSLRDTQYFGPGTRLTVL.

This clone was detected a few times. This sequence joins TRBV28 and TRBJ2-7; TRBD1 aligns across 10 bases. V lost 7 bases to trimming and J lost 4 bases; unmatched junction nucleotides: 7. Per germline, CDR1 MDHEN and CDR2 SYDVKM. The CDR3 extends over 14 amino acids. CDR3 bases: TGTGCCAGCACACAGGGACAGGGGCAGTACGAGCAGTACTTC. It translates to CASTQGQGQYEQYF.

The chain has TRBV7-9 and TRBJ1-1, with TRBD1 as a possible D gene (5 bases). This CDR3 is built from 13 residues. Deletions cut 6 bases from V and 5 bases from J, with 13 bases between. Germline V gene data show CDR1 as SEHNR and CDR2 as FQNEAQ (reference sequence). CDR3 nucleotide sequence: TGTGCCAGCAGATTCGGGGGGAGAACTGAAGCTTTCTTT. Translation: CASRFGGRTEAFF.

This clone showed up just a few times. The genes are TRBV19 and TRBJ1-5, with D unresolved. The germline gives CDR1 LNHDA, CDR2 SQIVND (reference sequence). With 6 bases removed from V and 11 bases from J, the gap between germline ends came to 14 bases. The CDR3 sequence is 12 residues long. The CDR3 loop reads CASSPPAGTQHF. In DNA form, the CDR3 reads TGTGCCAGTAGCCCCCCCGCGGGGACCCAGCATTTT.

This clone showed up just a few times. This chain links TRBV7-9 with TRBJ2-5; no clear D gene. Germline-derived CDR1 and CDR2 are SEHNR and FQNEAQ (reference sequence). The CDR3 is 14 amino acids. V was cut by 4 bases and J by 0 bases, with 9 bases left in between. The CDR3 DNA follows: TGTGCCAGCAGCTCCCCCGGGTACCAAGAGACCCAGTACTTC. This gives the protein CASSSPGYQETQYF.

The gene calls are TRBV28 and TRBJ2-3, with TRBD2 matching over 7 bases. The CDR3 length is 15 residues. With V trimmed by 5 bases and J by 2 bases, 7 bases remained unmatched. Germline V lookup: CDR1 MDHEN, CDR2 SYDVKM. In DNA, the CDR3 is TGTGCCAGCAGTCAACACGGGGGGTACACAGATACGCAGTATTTT. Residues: CASSQHGGYTDTQYF.

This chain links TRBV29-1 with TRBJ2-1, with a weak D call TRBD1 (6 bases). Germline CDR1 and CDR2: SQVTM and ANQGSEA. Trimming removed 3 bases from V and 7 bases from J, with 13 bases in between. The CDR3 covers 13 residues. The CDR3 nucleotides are TGCAGCGTTGACACACAGGGTTGGAATGAGCAGTTCTTC. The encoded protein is CSVDTQGWNEQFF.

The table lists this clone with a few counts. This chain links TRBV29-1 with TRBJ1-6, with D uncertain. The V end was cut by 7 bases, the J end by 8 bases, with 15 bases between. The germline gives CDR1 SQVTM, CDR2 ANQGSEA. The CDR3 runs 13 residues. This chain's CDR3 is CSALVGTDSPLHF. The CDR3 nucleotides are TGCAGCGCCCTGGTGGGAACGGATTCACCCCTCCACTTT.

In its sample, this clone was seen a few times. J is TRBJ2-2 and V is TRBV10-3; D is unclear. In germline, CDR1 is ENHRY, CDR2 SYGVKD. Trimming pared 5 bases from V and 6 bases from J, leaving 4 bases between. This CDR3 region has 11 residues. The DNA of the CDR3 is TGTGCCATCAGTCGGGCCGGGGAGCTGTTTTTT. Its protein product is CAISRAGELFF.